This TCR beta chain was retrieved from a study of metastatic and nonmetastatic thyroid tumors (TCRdb year 2020). Notes on the research overall: Repertoires were compared across peripheral blood and tumor or nodule tissue samples from malignant and benign thyroid patients.

Broader findings and caveats from the paper: In both blood and tumor samples, TCR beta diversity was reported to be significantly higher in malignant tumors than in benign nodules.

From cysteine to phenylalanine, the CDR3 is 15 amino acids long. CDR3 DNA is the only sequence kept; it has 45 bases, read in frame from the first base. V is pruned by 4 bases and J by 2 bases, leaving 2 bases of the junction without a gene match. The germline V gene sets CDR1 to SGDLS and CDR2 to YYNGEE. Turning to this clone: Its specific antigen is unknown. Base qualities are not recorded, but no much larger clone differs from it by a single base.

Libraries were constructed by PCR. Instrument on record: Illumina HiSeq 4000. High-throughput sequencing was used to profile the TCR beta-chain CDR3 region of every patient. In the source study's methods: The researchers built a classifier to tell apart papillary thyroid cancer patients with distant metastasis, based on CDR3 differences among clinicopathological groups. To measure repertoire diversity the researchers used the Shannon index, while the Morisita-Horn index served to gauge how similar the tumor and blood repertoires were. TCRdb redid the processing of the public reads, applying fastp at Q25 and MiXCR, and retained in-frame beta chains. TCRdb's processing, not the authors' own work, is the source of the V and J calls. Counted in this sample were 4,000 to 4,500 clones; around 35% of them appeared once. Together, the top ten hold 27% of the sample. None of the patients had been given any treatment before thyroid surgery. The study retrospectively analysed patient clinical samples collected from the early 2010s to the late 2010s using T-cell receptor beta sequencing.

Sequenced: adjacent normal tissue. Rearrangement joined TRBV9 to TRBJ2-1; 11 junctional bases match TRBD2. This TCR came from a male donor with papillary thyroid cancer or a benign thyroid nodule (not recorded which). Some clones in this sample may be carry-over from other donors' samples. The nucleotides read TGTGCCAGCAGCCTGACTAGCGGGGCCTACAATGAGCAGTTCTTC. This codes for CASSLTSGAYNEQFF. Supplemented by the reference TRBV9 and TRBJ2-1 proteins around the CDR3, the complete variable domain is DSGVTQTPKHLITATGQRVTLRCSPRSGDLSVYWYQQSLDQGLQFLIQYYNGEERAKGNILERFSAQQFPDLHSELNLSSLELGDSALYFCASSLTSGAYNEQFFGPGTRLTVL.